The text below deals with one T cell receptor (beta chain). Its antigen remains unknown. Trimming removed 3 bases from V and 4 bases from J, with 12 bases in between. Germline CDR1 is LNHDA and CDR2 is SQIVND (reference sequence). The CDR3 totals 14 residues. A quantity of about 0.45 to 1 ug RNA underwent reverse transcription using random hexamers. TCR beta CDR3 was amplified by immunoSEQ covering 54 Vbeta and 13 Jbeta. TCRdb called the immunoSEQ multiplex PCR reads again in MiXCR, with one record for every CDR3 protein. Of fewer than 100,000 distinct CDR3 sequences detected, more than 85% appear once; the ten largest clones hold 0.5% to 0.65%. CD8+ and CD4+ T cells taken from blood had their TCR beta sequenced. TEMRA cells were FACS-enriched, with CD8+ and CD4+ T cells isolated negatively. The data belong to a study of CD8 T cells in Susac syndrome. Study conclusions and caveats: As acknowledged by the study, its TCR sequencing and HLA analysis included a relatively small number of individuals.

The rearrangement links TRBV19 to TRBJ1-1, with D possibly being TRBD1 (6 bases). This TCR was recovered from a human donor with multiple sclerosis. Material for sequencing was CD8+ T cells from PBMCs. The CDR3 sequence is CASSMIGGGTEAFF. The CDR3 coding sequence is TGTGCCAGTAGTATGATCGGGGGCGGCACTGAAGCTTTCTTT.